The 15 T cell receptor beta chains presented below share a single source sample, sequenced in a study of spatial heterogeneity in lung cancer. TCRdb reprocessed the 5' RACE reads via MiXCR and lists one record per CDR3 protein. The sample comprises over 50,000 distinct CDR3 sequences, about 6.6% of which are singletons, and about 14% rests with the top ten. The time point denotes: sample taken at primary tumor resection. Sequenced material: PBMCs, taken at surgery. The receptors here all came from a female donor with early-stage non-small cell lung cancer.

This clonotype was recorded at least ten times. Here the CDR3 DNA reads TGTGCCAGCAGCGCGGCTGGGTGGTTCACTGAAGCTTTCTTT. Amino acids: CASSAAGWFTEAFF. The chain employs TRBV9 and TRBJ1-1; the D is unclear. The CDR3 spans 14 residues. From germline, CDR1 is SGDLS and CDR2 YYNGEE. V was shortened by 3 bases and J by 4 bases, with 13 bases between the two germline ends.

This clonotype was seen at least ten times. This chain joins TRBV20-1 and TRBJ1-4; the match to TRBD1 covers 9 bases. Germline V lookup: CDR1 DFQATT, CDR2 SNEGSKA (reference sequence). This CDR3 has 16 residues. Losses at the gene ends were 5 bases for V and 11 bases for J; bases not matched to a gene: 18. The CDR3 DNA reads TGCAGTGCTGTGATCAAGCCGGGACAGGGAATAGGGAAACTGTTTTTT. It encodes CSAVIKPGQGIGKLFF.

This clonotype has just a few counts. The V and J genes are TRBV20-1 and TRBJ2-3; D is undetermined. CDR1 DFQATT and CDR2 SNEGSKA come from the germline V gene (reference sequence). This CDR3 is 13 amino acids long. V was trimmed by 0 bases and J by 2 bases, leaving 6 bases between them. The CDR3 coding sequence is TGCAGTGCTAGAGATGGGGTCACAGATACGCAGTATTTT. It translates to CSARDGVTDTQYF.

This clonotype was observed at least ten times. The V gene is TRBV9, the J gene TRBJ2-2, with 7 bases matching TRBD1. Per germline, CDR1 SGDLS and CDR2 YYNGEE. Losses at the gene ends were 4 bases for V and 0 bases for J; bases not matched to a gene: 6. There are 16 residues in the CDR3. CDR3 in DNA: TGTGCCAGCAGCCCCACGGGACAGCCGAACACCGGGGAGCTGTTTTTT. Its translation is CASSPTGQPNTGELFF.

This clonotype came up many times. The rearrangement links TRBV12-5 to TRBJ2-7; D is uncertain. The CDR3 length is 11 residues. CDR1 LGHNT and CDR2 FRNRAP come from the germline V gene. V lost 6 bases to trimming and J lost 4 bases, with 7 bases between them. The CDR3 loop reads CASGDQYEQYF. CDR3 nucleotides: TGTGCTAGTGGGGACCAGTACGAGCAGTACTTC.

This clonotype was counted ten times or more. V is TRBV5-1 and J is TRBJ1-4, with TRBD1 matching over 9 bases. This CDR3 comprises 15 residues. V dropped 5 bases and J dropped 7; count of bases not matched to a gene: 9. Germline values: CDR1 SGHRS, CDR2 YFSETQ. DNA of the CDR3: TGCGCCAGCAGTCCCACAGGGGGCCCGAGTGAAAAACTGTTTTTT. The encoded protein is CASSPTGGPSEKLFF.

This clonotype has only a few counts. The rearrangement links TRBV27 to TRBJ1-5, with D possibly being TRBD1 (5 bases). Trimming cost V 0 bases and J 0 bases, with 12 bases left between them. The CDR3 length is 17 residues. Germline V gives CDR1 MNHEY, CDR2 SMNVEV (reference sequence). CDR3 residues: CASSLSGGDYSNQPQHF. In nucleotides, the CDR3 is TGTGCCAGCAGTTTATCTGGAGGGGATTATAGCAATCAGCCCCAGCATTTT.

At least ten counts were recorded for this clonotype. V is TRBV2 and J is TRBJ2-4; unclear D gene. This CDR3 has 15 residues. Germline V lookup: CDR1 SNHLY, CDR2 FYNNEI. Trimming removed 2 bases at V and 0 bases at J, with 8 bases between. CDR3 bases: TGTGCCAGCAGTGAACGACTCCTAGCCAAAAACATTCAGTACTTC. It specifies CASSERLLAKNIQYF.

The table lists this clonotype with many counts. The chain uses TRBV6-1 and TRBJ2-7, with a tentative D call TRBD2 (6 bases). The CDR3 runs 13 residues. Germline loops: CDR1 MNHNS, CDR2 SASEGT. Trimming removed 5 bases at V and 6 bases at J, with 14 bases between. CDR3 amino acids: CASSSDTGVEQYV. The CDR3, as DNA: TGTGCCAGCAGTTCCGACACGGGGGTCGAGCAGTACGTC.

As regards this clonotype: At one boundary the junction diverges from the germline segment, which might be a read error. The chain uses TRBV5-1 and TRBJ1-1, with unresolved D. Germline CDR1 and CDR2: SGHRS and YFSETQ. The CDR3 loop spans 14 amino acids. The CDR3 protein is CAGSLAGTNTEAFF. CDR3 DNA sequence: TGCGCCGGCAGCTTGGCCGGTACGAACACTGAAGCTTTCTTT.

Ten or more counts support this clonotype. The chain employs TRBV7-9 and TRBJ1-4; TRBD1 matches 7 bases. The CDR3 runs to 16 residues. The V gene end was trimmed by 5 bases and the J gene end by 3 bases; junction bases not matched to a gene: 9. Germline V gene lookup returns CDR1 SEHNR and CDR2 FQNEAQ (reference sequence). The CDR3 DNA sequence: TGTGCCAGCAGCCGGTTCCGGGACAGAGCTAATGAAAAACTGTTTTTT. Translated, it gives CASSRFRDRANEKLFF.

This clonotype was seen ten or more times. This chain uses TRBV29-1 with TRBJ2-7; a possible D gene is TRBD1 (6 bases). Germline V lookup: CDR1 SQVTM, CDR2 ANQGSEA. This CDR3 comprises 14 residues. V lost 6 bases, J lost 4 bases, and 19 bases lay in between. CDR3 amino acids: CSVATGSNTYEQYF. In DNA form, the CDR3 reads TGCAGCGTGGCTACAGGGAGTAACACGTACGAGCAGTACTTC.

By share, this clonotype ranks as medium-sized. This chain links TRBV7-3 with TRBJ1-1; D not resolved. CDR3 length: 15 amino acids. CDR1 is SGHTA, CDR2 FQGTGA, per germline. V was shortened by 1 base and J by 1 base, with 10 bases between the two germline ends. The CDR3 sequence is CASSLNGPQNTEAFF. As DNA, the CDR3 is TGTGCCAGCAGCTTAAACGGGCCACAGAACACTGAAGCTTTCTTT.

This rearrangement joins TRBV20-1 to TRBJ2-2; possibly TRBD2 for D (6 bases). The CDR3 contains 13 residues. Germline CDR1 is DFQATT and CDR2 is SNEGSKA (reference sequence). The CDR3 reads CLARASVAGELFF. The CDR3, as DNA: TGCCTCGCGCGGGCTAGCGTGGCCGGGGAGCTGTTTTTT.

The genes are TRBV10-3 and TRBJ2-1, with 9 bases that match TRBD2. The J segment lost 6 bases and the V segment lost 3 bases, leaving 0 bases of the junction unmatched. The CDR3 contains 13 residues. Germline CDR1 and CDR2: ENHRY and SYGVKD. The CDR3 spells CAISEAGGNEQFF. Written as DNA, the CDR3 is TGTGCCATCAGTGAAGCGGGGGGCAATGAGCAGTTCTTC.